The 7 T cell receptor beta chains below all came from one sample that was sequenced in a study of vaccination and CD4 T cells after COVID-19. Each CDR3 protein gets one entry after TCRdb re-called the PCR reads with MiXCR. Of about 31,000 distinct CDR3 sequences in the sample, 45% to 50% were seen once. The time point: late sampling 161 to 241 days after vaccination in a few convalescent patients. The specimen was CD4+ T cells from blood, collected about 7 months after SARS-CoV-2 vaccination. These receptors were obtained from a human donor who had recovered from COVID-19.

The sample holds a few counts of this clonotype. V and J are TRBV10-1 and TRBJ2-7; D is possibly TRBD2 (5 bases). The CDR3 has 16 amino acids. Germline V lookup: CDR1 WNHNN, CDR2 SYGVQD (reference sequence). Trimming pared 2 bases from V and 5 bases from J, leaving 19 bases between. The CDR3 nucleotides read TGCGCCAGCAGTGAGAGAACGGGGAGCCTCACCCACGAGCAGTACTTC. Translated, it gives CASSERTGSLTHEQYF.

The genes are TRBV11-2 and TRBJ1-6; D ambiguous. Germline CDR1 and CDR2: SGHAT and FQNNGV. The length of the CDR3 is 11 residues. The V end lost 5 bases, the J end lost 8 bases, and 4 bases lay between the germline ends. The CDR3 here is CASSADSPLHF. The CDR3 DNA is TGTGCCAGCAGCGCCGATTCACCCCTCCACTTT.

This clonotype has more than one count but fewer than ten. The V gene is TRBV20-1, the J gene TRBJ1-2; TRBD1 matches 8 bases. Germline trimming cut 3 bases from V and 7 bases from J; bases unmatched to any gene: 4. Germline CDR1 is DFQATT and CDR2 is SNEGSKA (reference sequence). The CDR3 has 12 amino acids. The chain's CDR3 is CSARSQGGGYTF. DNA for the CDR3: TGCAGTGCTAGGTCACAGGGGGGTGGCTACACCTTC.

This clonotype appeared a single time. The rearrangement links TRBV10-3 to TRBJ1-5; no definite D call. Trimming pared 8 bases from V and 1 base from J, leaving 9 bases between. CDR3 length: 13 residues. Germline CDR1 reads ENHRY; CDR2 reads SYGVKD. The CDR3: CAIARESNQPQHF. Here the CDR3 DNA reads TGTGCCATCGCCCGGGAAAGCAATCAGCCCCAGCATTTT.

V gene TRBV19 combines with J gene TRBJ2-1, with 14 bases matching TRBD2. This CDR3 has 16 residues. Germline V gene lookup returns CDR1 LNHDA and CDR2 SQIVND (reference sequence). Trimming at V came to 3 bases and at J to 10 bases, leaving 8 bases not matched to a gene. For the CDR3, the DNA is TGTGCCAGTAGTATTCCGGGACTAGCGGGAGAAGGGGAGCAGTTCTTC. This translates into CASSIPGLAGEGEQFF.

Here the CDR3 reads CASSPTGGHNSPLHF. In nucleotides, the CDR3 is TGTGCCAGCAGCCCGACAGGGGGCCATAATTCACCCCTCCACTTT. The chain couples TRBV7-2 to TRBJ1-6; 10 nucleotides align to TRBD1. CDR1 SGHTA and CDR2 FQGNSA come from the germline V gene. V lost 5 bases to trimming and J lost 5 bases; unmatched junction nucleotides: 3. This CDR3 is 15 amino acids long.

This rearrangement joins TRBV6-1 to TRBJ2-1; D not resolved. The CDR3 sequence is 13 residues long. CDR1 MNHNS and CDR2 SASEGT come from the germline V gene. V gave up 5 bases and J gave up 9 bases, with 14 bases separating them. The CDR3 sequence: CASSQDGWGEQFF. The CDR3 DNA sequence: TGTGCCAGCAGTCAGGACGGTTGGGGTGAGCAGTTCTTC.